These T cell receptor beta chains were read from a single sample in a study of T cell responses to AZD1222 COVID-19 vaccine. Measured with immunoSEQ multiplex PCR; TCRdb has only the in-frame clones, and not every one. The repertoire includes about 160,000 clones, less than 95% of them detected once, and approximately 4.4% sits in the top ten. This material consisted of peripheral blood, taken on day 0 of AZD1222 vaccination. Source of these receptors: an adult in good health. Each CDR3 is given with its conserved first and last residue. D genes are given only for firm matches. Size values are once, few and many counts, or a class for expanded clones, and some rows have none.

j_gene,d_gene,abundance,v_gene,CDR3aa,CDR3nt
TRBJ1-1,.,.,TRBV10-2,CASSPSTGTEAFF,TGCGCCAGCAGTCCCTCGACCGGGACTGAAGCTTTCTTT
TRBJ2-2,TRBD1,.,TRBV7-9,CASSLAGGTGELFF,TGTGCCAGCAGCTTGGCAGGGGGCACCGGGGAGCTGTTTTTT
TRBJ2-5,.,.,TRBV29-1,CSVRQPQETQYF,TGCAGCGTTAGACAGCCTCAAGAGACCCAGTACTTC
TRBJ2-7,TRBD2,.,TRBV6-5,CASSYSASGRYEQYF,TGTGCCAGCAGTTACTCGGCTAGCGGGAGGTATGAGCAGTACTTC
TRBJ2-1,TRBD1,.,TRBV4-1,CASSHATGTGVNEQFF,TGCGCCAGCAGCCACGCGACCGGGACAGGGGTAAATGAGCAGTTCTTC
TRBJ1-1,.,.,TRBV20-1,CSASEESWAFF,TGCAGTGCAAGCGAGGAGTCTTGGGCTTTCTTT
TRBJ2-1,.,.,TRBV5-1,CASTGYNEQFF,TGCGCCAGCACGGGATACAATGAGCAGTTCTTC
TRBJ1-1,TRBD1,.,TRBV18,CASSPPAGQGANTEAFF,TGTGCCAGCTCACCACCCGCCGGACAGGGGGCGAACACTGAAGCTTTCTTT
TRBJ1-4,.,.,TRBV15,CATSRDLGLNEKLFF,TGTGCCACCAGCAGAGATCTCGGACTGAATGAAAAACTGTTTTTT
TRBJ1-5,.,once,TRBV4-1,CASSQEFGTNNQPQHF,TGCGCCAGCAGCCAAGAGTTCGGGACAAATAATCAGCCCCAGCATTTT
TRBJ1-1,.,.,TRBV6-1,CASSESLNTEAFF,TGTGCCAGCAGTGAGAGTTTGAACACTGAAGCTTTCTTT
TRBJ2-7,.,.,TRBV7-8,CASSKNTGTRNQGAYEQYF,TGTGCCAGCAGCAAAAACACCGGGACTAGAAACCAGGGGGCCTACGAGCAGTACTTC
TRBJ1-4,.,.,TRBV28,CASKVPNPGGNEKLFF,TGTGCCAGCAAGGTCCCGAACCCAGGCGGTAATGAAAAACTGTTTTTT
TRBJ2-3,TRBD2,.,TRBV19,CASRGLAGGDTQYF,TGTGCCAGTCGTGGACTAGCGGGAGGAGATACGCAGTATTTT
TRBJ2-3,.,.,TRBV28,CASSQRSPRDTQYF,TGTGCCAGCAGTCAAAGAAGCCCTAGGGATACGCAGTATTTT
TRBJ2-1,TRBD2,once,TRBV28,CASSLSGSSYNEQFF,TGTGCCAGCAGTTTAAGCGGGAGCTCCTACAATGAGCAGTTCTTC
TRBJ1-4,.,few,TRBV5-1,CASSFGVRNEKLFF,TGCGCCAGCAGCTTCGGGGTCCGGAATGAAAAACTGTTTTTT
TRBJ1-2,.,once,TRBV27,CASSLKFFDGYTF,TGTGCCAGCAGCTTAAAATTTTTCGATGGCTACACCTTC
TRBJ1-1,.,few,TRBV30,CAWSSTGTTNTEAFF,TGTGCCTGGAGCTCCACCGGGACAACGAACACTGAAGCTTTCTTT
TRBJ2-1,.,.,TRBV10-1,CASSMRTNEQFF,TGCGCCAGCAGTATGAGGACTAATGAGCAGTTCTTC
TRBJ1-4,.,.,TRBV5-6,CASSPAWGKGEKLFF,TGTGCCAGCAGCCCAGCTTGGGGAAAGGGTGAAAAACTGTTTTTT
TRBJ2-7,.,.,TRBV24-1,CATSDSEGYEQYF,TGTGCCACCAGTGATTCAGAGGGATACGAGCAGTACTTC
TRBJ2-7,.,.,TRBV5-5,CASSPRTDYSYEQYF,TGTGCCAGCAGCCCACGGACGGACTACTCCTACGAGCAGTACTTC
TRBJ1-5,TRBD1,.,TRBV6-6,CASSYLDRVGQPQHF,TGTGCCAGCAGTTACTTGGACAGGGTGGGTCAGCCCCAGCATTTT